This T cell receptor (beta chain) was sequenced during a study of blood T cells in healthy people across ages. A second about 6 to 11 cycle PCR used barcoded and J-beta primers. In TCRdb, the 5' RACE reads were re-called with MiXCR into one record per CDR3 protein. Among some 1.5 million distinct CDR3 sequences, 28% were seen once, and the ten largest hold 7.7%. CDR1 and CDR2 (germline): LGHNA, YSLEER. The CDR3 is made up of 16 amino acids. Unmatched junction bases numbered 11, after V lost 3 bases and J lost 7 bases. Sequencing input: blood. This sequence was found in a woman in her 30s in good health. The chain joins TRBV4-3 to TRBJ2-1, with 8 bases lining up with TRBD2. The CDR3 here is CASSQSASGSLNEQFF. The CDR3 nucleotides read TGCGCCAGCAGCCAGAGTGCAAGCGGGAGTTTGAATGAGCAGTTCTTC.